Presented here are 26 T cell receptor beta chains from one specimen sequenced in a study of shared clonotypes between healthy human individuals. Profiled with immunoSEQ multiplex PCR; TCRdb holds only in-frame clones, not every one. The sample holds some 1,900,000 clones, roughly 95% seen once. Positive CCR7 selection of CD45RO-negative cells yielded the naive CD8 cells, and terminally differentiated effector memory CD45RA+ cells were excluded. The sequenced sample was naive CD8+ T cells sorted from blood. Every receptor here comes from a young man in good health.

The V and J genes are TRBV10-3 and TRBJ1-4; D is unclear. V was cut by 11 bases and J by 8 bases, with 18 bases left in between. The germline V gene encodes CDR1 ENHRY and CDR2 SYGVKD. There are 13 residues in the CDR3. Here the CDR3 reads CAYRSTTDEKLFF. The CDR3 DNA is TGTGCCTACCGTAGCACGACGGACGAAAAACTGTTTTTT.

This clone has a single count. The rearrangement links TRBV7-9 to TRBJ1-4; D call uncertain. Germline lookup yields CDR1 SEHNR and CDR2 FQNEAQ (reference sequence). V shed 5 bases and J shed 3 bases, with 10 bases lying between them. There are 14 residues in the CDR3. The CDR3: CASSLREANEKLFF. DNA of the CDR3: TGTGCCAGCAGCCTTAGGGAGGCTAATGAAAAACTGTTTTTT.

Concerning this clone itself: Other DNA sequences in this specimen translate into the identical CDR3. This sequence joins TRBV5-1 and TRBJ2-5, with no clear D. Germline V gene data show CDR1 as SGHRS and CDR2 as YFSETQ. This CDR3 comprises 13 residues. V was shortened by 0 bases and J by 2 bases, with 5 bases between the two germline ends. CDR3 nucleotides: TGCGCCAGCAGCTTGGACATACAAGAGACCCAGTACTTC. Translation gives CASSLDIQETQYF.

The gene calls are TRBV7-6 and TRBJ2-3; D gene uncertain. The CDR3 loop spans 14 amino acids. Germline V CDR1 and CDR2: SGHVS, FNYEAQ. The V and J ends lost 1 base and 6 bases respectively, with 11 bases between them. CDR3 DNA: TGTGCCAGCAGCTTAGTACTTGCGGTGGATACGCAGTATTTT. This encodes CASSLVLAVDTQYF.

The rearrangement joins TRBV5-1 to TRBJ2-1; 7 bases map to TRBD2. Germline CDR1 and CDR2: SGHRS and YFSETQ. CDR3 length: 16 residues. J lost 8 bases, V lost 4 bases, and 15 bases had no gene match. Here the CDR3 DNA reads TGCGCCAGCAGCCCACCTAGCGGACTTAACCCCCATGAGCAGTTCTTC. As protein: CASSPPSGLNPHEQFF.

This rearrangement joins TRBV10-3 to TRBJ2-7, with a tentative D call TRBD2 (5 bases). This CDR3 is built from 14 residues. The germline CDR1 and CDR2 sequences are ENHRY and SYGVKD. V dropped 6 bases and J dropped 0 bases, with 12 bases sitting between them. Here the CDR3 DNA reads TGTGCCATCAGCTTCGGGAAAAGCTCCTACGAGCAGTACTTC. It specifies CAISFGKSSYEQYF.

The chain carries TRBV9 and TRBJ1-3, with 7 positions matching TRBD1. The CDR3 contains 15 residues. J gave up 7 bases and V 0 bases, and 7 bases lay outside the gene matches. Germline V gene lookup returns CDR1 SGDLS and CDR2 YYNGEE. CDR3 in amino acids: CASSVGGTEVNTIYF. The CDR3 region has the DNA TGTGCCAGCAGCGTAGGCGGGACAGAGGTGAACACCATATATTTT.

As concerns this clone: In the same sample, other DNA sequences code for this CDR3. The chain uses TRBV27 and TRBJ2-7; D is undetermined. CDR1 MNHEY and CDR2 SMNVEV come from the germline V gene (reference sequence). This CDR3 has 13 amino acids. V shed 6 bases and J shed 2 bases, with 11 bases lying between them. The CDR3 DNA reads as TGTGCCAGCAGCCTGGGTGGACCCTACGAGCAGTACTTC. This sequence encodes CASSLGGPYEQYF.

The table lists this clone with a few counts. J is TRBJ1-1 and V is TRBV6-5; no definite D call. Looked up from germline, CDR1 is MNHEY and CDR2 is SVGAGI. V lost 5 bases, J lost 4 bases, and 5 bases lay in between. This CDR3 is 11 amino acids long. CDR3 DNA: TGTGCCAGCAGTGATGGCACTGAAGCTTTCTTT. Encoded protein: CASSDGTEAFF.

CDR3 in DNA: TGTGCCAGCAGCTCGCCGACGGATCCGGGACAGCCTATAAATATCTACGAGCAGTACTTC. Protein product: CASSSPTDPGQPINIYEQYF. The rearrangement uses TRBV5-8 and TRBJ2-7; 7 nucleotides line up with TRBD1. From germline, CDR1 is SGHTS and CDR2 YDEGEE. V was clipped by 3 bases and J by 3 bases; unmatched bases: 24. The CDR3 runs 20 residues.

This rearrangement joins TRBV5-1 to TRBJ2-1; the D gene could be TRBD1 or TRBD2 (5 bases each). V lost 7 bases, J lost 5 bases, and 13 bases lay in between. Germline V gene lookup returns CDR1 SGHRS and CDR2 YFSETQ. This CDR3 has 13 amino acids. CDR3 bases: TGCGCCAGCTTCGGGGCAAGCGACAATGAGCAGTTCTTC. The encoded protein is CASFGASDNEQFF.

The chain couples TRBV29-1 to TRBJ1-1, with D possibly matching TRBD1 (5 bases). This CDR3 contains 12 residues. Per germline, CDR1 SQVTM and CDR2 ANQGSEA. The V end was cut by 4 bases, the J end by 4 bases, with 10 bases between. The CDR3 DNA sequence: TGCAGCGTTGTAATGGGGCCCACTGAAGCTTTCTTT. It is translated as CSVVMGPTEAFF.

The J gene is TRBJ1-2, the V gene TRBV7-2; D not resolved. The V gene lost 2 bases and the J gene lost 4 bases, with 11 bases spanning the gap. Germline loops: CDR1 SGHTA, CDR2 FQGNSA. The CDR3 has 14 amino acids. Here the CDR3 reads CASSLIDTAYGYTF. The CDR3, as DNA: TGTGCCAGCAGCTTAATTGATACAGCCTATGGCTACACCTTC.

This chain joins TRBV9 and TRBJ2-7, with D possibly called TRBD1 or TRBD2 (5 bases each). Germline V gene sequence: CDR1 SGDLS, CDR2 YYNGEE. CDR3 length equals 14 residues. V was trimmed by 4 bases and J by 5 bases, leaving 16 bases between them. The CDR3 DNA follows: TGTGCCAGCAGCCTCGGGGCTGCTCCCGACGAGCAGTACTTC. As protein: CASSLGAAPDEQYF. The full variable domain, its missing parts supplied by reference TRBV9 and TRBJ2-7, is DSGVTQTPKHLITATGQRVTLRCSPRSGDLSVYWYQQSLDQGLQFLIQYYNGEERAKGNILERFSAQQFPDLHSELNLSSLELGDSALYFCASSLGAAPDEQYFGPGTRLTVT.

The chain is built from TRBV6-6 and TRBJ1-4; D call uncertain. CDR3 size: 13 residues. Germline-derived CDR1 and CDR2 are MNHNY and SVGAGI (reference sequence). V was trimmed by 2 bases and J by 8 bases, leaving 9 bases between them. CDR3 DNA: TGTGCCAGCAGTTACGTTAGGGAGGAAAAACTGTTTTTT. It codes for CASSYVREEKLFF.

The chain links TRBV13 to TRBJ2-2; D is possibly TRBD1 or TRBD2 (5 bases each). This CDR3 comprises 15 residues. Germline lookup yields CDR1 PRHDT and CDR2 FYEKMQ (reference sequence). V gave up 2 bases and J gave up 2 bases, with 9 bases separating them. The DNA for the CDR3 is TGTGCCAGCAGCTTACGGGACGGAAACACCGGGGAGCTGTTTTTT. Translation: CASSLRDGNTGELFF.

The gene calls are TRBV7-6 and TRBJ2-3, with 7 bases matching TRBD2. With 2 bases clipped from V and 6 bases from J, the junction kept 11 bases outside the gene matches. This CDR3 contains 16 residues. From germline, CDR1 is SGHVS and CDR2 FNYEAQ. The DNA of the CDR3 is TGTGCCAGCAGCTTAACGGCGGGCGGGAGAGGGGATACGCAGTATTTT. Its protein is CASSLTAGGRGDTQYF.

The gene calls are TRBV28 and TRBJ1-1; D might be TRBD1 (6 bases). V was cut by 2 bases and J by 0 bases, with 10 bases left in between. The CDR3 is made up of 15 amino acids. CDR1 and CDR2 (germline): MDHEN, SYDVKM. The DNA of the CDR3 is TGTGCCAGCAGTTTAGCCTGGACAGTGAACACTGAAGCTTTCTTT. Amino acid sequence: CASSLAWTVNTEAFF.

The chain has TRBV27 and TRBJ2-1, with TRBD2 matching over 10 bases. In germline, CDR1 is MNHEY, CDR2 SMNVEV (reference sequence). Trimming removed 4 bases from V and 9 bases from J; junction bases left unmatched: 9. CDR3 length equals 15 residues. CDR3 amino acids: CASSSSGGAGGEQFF. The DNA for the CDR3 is TGTGCCAGCAGTTCTAGCGGGGGCGCCGGGGGTGAGCAGTTCTTC.

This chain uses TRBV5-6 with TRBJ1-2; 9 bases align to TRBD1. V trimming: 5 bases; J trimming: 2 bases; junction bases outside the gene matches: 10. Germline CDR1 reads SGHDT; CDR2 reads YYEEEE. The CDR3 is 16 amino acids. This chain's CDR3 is CASRRNRGLENYGYTF. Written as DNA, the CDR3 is TGTGCCAGCAGGCGGAACAGGGGGCTGGAGAACTATGGCTACACCTTC.

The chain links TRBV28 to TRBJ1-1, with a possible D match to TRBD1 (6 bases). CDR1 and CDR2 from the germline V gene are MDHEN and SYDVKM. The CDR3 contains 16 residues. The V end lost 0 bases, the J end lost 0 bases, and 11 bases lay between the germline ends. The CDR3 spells CASSLWGAYMNTEAFF. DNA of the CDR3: TGTGCCAGCAGTTTATGGGGGGCATACATGAACACTGAAGCTTTCTTT.

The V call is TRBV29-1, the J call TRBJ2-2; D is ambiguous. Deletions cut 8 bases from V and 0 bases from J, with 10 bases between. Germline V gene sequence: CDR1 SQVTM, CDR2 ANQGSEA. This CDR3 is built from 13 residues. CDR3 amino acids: CSYRAANTGELFF. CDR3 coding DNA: TGCAGCTACCGAGCAGCGAACACCGGGGAGCTGTTTTTT.

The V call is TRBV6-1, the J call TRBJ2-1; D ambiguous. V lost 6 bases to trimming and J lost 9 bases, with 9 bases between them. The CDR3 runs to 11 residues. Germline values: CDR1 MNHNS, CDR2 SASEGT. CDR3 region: CASSLSLEQFF. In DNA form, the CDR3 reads TGTGCCAGCAGCCTTTCTCTTGAGCAGTTCTTC.

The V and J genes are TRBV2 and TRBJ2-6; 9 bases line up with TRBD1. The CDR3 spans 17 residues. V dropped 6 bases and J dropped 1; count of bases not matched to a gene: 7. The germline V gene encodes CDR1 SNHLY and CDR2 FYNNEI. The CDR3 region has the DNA TGTGCCAGCAGGTGGGACAGGGTTACTTCTGGGGCCAACGTCCTGACTTTC. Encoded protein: CASRWDRVTSGANVLTF.

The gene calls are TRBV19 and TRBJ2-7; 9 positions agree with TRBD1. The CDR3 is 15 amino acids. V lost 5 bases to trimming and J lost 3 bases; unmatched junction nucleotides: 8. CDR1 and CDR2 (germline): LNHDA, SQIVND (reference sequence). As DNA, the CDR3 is TGTGCCAGTAGTTGGACAGGGGATCCCAACTACGAGCAGTACTTC. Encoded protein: CASSWTGDPNYEQYF.

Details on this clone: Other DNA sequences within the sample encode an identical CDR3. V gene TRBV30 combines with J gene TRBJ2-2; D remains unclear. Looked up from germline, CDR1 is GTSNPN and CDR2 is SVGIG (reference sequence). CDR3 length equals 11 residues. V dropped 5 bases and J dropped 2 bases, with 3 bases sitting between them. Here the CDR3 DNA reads TGTGCCTGGGGAAACACCGGGGAGCTGTTTTTT. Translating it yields CAWGNTGELFF.